This T cell receptor beta chain was sequenced during a study of OX40 agonist ivuxolimab in advanced cancers. Study results and limitations: Among the nonresponders, some also had low normalized T-cell clonal expansion.

The CDR3 contains 14 residues. Germline V gene lookup returns CDR1 SGHRS and CDR2 YFSETQ. J was trimmed by 4 bases and V by 0 bases; bases with no gene match: 4. The assay was immunoSEQ multiplex PCR, and TCRdb's table has in-frame clones only and misses some. The top ten clones hold 1.4% to 1.5% of a sample with about 86,000 clones, approximately 88% of them seen once. Notes on this clone: The antigen remains undetermined.

The chain has TRBV5-1 and TRBJ2-7; 7 bases agree with TRBD2. The sequence was collected from an adult with an advanced solid tumor such as melanoma, head and neck, liver or kidney cancer. The sample in question was CD4+ or CD8+ T cells sorted from blood, obtained in a trial of the OX40 agonist ivuxolimab. The CDR3 DNA reads as TGCGCCAGCAGCTTGGCGACGGGGGGATACGAGCAGTACTTC. Translating it yields CASSLATGGYEQYF.